A selection of T cell receptor beta chains follows, all from one sample in a study of T-cell memory formation after mild COVID-19. Each CDR3 protein gets one entry after TCRdb re-called the 5' RACE reads with MiXCR. The data show roughly 340,000 distinct CDR3 sequences, with approximately 15% seen just once and around 24% held by the top ten. Specimen: PBMCs or a T cell subset sorted from them (not recorded which). These receptors all stem from a man aged 18 to 30 who had mild COVID-19 (a few samples of this study predate the infection). Cell type and time point are not known. Both conserved end residues are part of each CDR3. The D gene is left open where the match is weak. Clone size is given for some rows only: seen once, a few or many times, or a class if the clone is expanded.

size | J | D | V | DNA | CDR3
few | TRBJ1-2 | NA | TRBV4-2 | TGTGCCAGCAGCCAAGGAGAGGGCCAGGCGATGAATGGCTACACCTTC | CASSQGEGQAMNGYTF
NA | TRBJ2-5 | NA | TRBV9 | TGTGCCAGCAGCACAACGGGGTTCCAAGAGACCCAGTACTTC | CASSTTGFQETQYF
NA | TRBJ2-2 | NA | TRBV4-1 | TGCGCCAGCAGCCAAGGGTCGGGTCCCACCGGGGAGCTGTTTTTT | CASSQGSGPTGELFF
NA | TRBJ2-2 | NA | TRBV6-2/TRBV6-3 | TGTGCCAGCAGTTACCCCTACGGGGAGCTGTTTTTT | CASSYPYGELFF
few | TRBJ1-1 | NA | TRBV20-1 | TGCAGTGCCCTAGACGCCCGCCTAAACACTGAAGCTTTCTTT | CSALDARLNTEAFF
NA | TRBJ2-5 | TRBD2 | TRBV5-1 | TGCGCCAGCAGCTTGGCCACGGGGGGAGGTGAGACCCAGTACTTC | CASSLATGGGETQYF
NA | TRBJ2-7 | NA | TRBV11-2 | TGTGCCAGCAGCTTAGCTACCCCAAGCCCCGTATCATACTACGAGCAGTACTTC | CASSLATPSPVSYYEQYF
NA | TRBJ1-2 | NA | TRBV12-3/TRBV12-4 | TGTGCCAGCAGTTTCGGAGGGGCTGGCTACACCTTC | CASSFGGAGYTF
many | TRBJ2-5 | NA | TRBV12-3/TRBV12-4 | TGTGCCAGCAGCCCCCGGGGCCCCCAAGAGACCCAGTACTTC | CASSPRGPQETQYF
NA | TRBJ1-1 | NA | TRBV6-6 | TGTGCCAGCACCTACGACAGGCTGAACACTGAAGCTTTCTTT | CASTYDRLNTEAFF
few | TRBJ2-3 | NA | TRBV27 | TGTGCCAGCAGTTTAATAGCCGGGGCTTCCACAGATACGCAGTATTTT | CASSLIAGASTDTQYF
NA | TRBJ2-7 | NA | TRBV7-7 | TGTGCCAGCAGCTTAGGAGAAGGGGTCTACGAGCAGTACTTC | CASSLGEGVYEQYF
few | TRBJ2-1 | TRBD1 | TRBV27 | TGTGCCAGCAGTTTAGGGACAGGGGGCCGTTGGCAGTTCTTC | CASSLGTGGRWQFF
NA | TRBJ2-1 | NA | TRBV7-3 | TGTGCCAGCAGCTTAACGGGTACAGGGCCTTCCTACAATGAGCAGTTCTTC | CASSLTGTGPSYNEQFF
NA | TRBJ2-1 | NA | TRBV7-9 | TGTGCCAGCAGCTTAGCGATTAGGGCTGAGCAGTTCTTC | CASSLAIRAEQFF
NA | TRBJ2-1 | TRBD2 | TRBV12-3/TRBV12-4 | TGTGCCAGCAGTTTGACGGGGGGAAGGTGGTTCTTC | CASSLTGGRWFF
many | TRBJ2-1 | NA | TRBV12-3/TRBV12-4 | TGTGCCAGCAGTTTTTGGGTTGAGCAGTTCTTC | CASSFWVEQFF
NA | TRBJ2-1 | NA | TRBV6-2/TRBV6-3 | TGTGCCAGCAGCCGAAATTTCGGTGAGCAGTTCTTC | CASSRNFGEQFF
many | TRBJ2-3 | NA | TRBV24-1 | TGTGCCACCAGTGATTTCGGGGGAGCCGATACGCAGTATTTT | CATSDFGGADTQYF
few | TRBJ2-1 | TRBD1 | TRBV10-2 | TGCGCCAGCAGTGACCCCCCGGGACAGGGGGTCGGTGAGCAGTTCTTC | CASSDPPGQGVGEQFF
NA | TRBJ1-1 | NA | TRBV12-3/TRBV12-4 | TGTGCCAGCAGTGGTTGGGATGAAGCTTTCTTT | CASSGWDEAFF
many | TRBJ1-1 | TRBD1 | TRBV20-1 | TGCAGTGCAAAACTTACAGGGGACGGTTGCTGCACTGAAGCTTTCTTT | CSAKLTGDGCCTEAFF
few | TRBJ1-5 | NA | TRBV20-1 | TGCAGTGCTGCCCGGGACACCAATCAGCCCCAGCATTTT | CSAARDTNQPQHF
few | TRBJ1-6 | NA | TRBV4-3 | TGCGCCAGCAGCCAAGATCCCGAGAATTCACCCCTCCACTTT | CASSQDPENSPLHF
NA | TRBJ2-6 | NA | TRBV20-1 | TGCAGTGCTCCCCCGAGTGGCGGGGCCAACGTCCTGACTTTC | CSAPPSGGANVLTF
NA | TRBJ1-6 | NA | TRBV5-1 | TGCGCCAGCAGCTCCCAGGGGCAGGGTTCGGCTTCACCCCTCCACTTT | CASSSQGQGSASPLHF
few | TRBJ2-3 | NA | TRBV20-1 | TGCAGTGCTAGACCCCCCGATTTCACAGATACGCAGTATTTT | CSARPPDFTDTQYF
NA | TRBJ1-4 | NA | TRBV4-3 | TGCGCCAGCAGCCAAGATTTAGGGGGAGAGGAAAAACTGTTTTTT | CASSQDLGGEEKLFF
few | TRBJ1-2 | NA | TRBV6-2/TRBV6-3 | TGTGCCAGCACAATCCCGGGGATCAACTATGGCTACACCTTC | CASTIPGINYGYTF
few | TRBJ1-2 | NA | TRBV3-1 | TGTGCCAGCAGTCTTCTGGCGGCCTTAGACTATGGCTACACCTTC | CASSLLAALDYGYTF
few | TRBJ2-1 | NA | TRBV14 | TGTGCCAGCAGCCAAGATTTCACGGGGGACTCCTACAATGAGCAGTTCTTC | CASSQDFTGDSYNEQFF
NA | TRBJ1-1 | NA | TRBV7-3 | TGTGCCAGCAGCTTATACCGGCAGGGGCCGGGCACTGAAGCTTTCTTT | CASSLYRQGPGTEAFF
NA | TRBJ2-1 | TRBD2 | TRBV10-2 | TGCGCCAGCAAGCTCGGGGGGGAGTACAATGAGCAGTTCTTC | CASKLGGEYNEQFF
NA | TRBJ2-1 | NA | TRBV4-3 | TGCGCCAGCAGCCAGCGGGTCCCTGTTGTTGTGAATGAGCAGTTCTTC | CASSQRVPVVVNEQFF
few | TRBJ2-1 | TRBD2 | TRBV4-1 | TGCGCCAGCAGCCAAGAGGCCCTAGCGGGGGGGGAGTTCTTC | CASSQEALAGGEFF
few | TRBJ1-3 | NA | TRBV6-2/TRBV6-3 | TGTGCCAGCACCGCGGAGAGGTGGGAAGGCAACTCTGGAAACACCATATATTTT | CASTAERWEGNSGNTIYF
many | TRBJ1-5 | TRBD1 | TRBV19 | TGTGCCAGTAGTGGGCCGGGACAGGCCCCACGGCAGCCCCAGCATTTT | CASSGPGQAPRQPQHF
few | TRBJ1-5 | NA | TRBV28 | TGTACCACCAGTAGATCGGGGGAGCCCCAGCATTTT | CTTSRSGEPQHF
NA | TRBJ1-5 | NA | TRBV5-1 | TGCGCCAGCAGCCCTACGGGACCTAGCAATCAGCCCCAGCATTTT | CASSPTGPSNQPQHF
NA | TRBJ2-1 | NA | TRBV6-5 | TGTGCCAGCAGTTACTCCCCGTTATTTTCAAGTAGGTCCTACAATGAGCAGTTCTTC | CASSYSPLFSSRSYNEQFF
NA | TRBJ2-1 | NA | TRBV7-9 | TGTGCCAGCAGCTTCCCGATCAATGAGCAGTTCTTC | CASSFPINEQFF
few | TRBJ2-5 | NA | TRBV27 | TGTGCCACCCGCGGACAGAGAAACCAAGAGACCCAGTACTTC | CATRGQRNQETQYF
few | TRBJ2-7 | TRBD2 | TRBV12-3/TRBV12-4 | TGTGCCAGCAAGATTGGGACTAGCGGGTGGTACGAGCAGTACTTC | CASKIGTSGWYEQYF
many | TRBJ1-1 | NA | TRBV7-2 | TGTGCCAGCAGCTTAGCGGGGCAGGGCTTGAACACTGAAGCTTTCTTT | CASSLAGQGLNTEAFF
NA | TRBJ2-1 | NA | TRBV6-5 | TGTGCCAGCAGTTACCGGGGGTTGGGGGTCTCCTACAATGAGCAGTTCTTC | CASSYRGLGVSYNEQFF
many | TRBJ2-3 | NA | TRBV9 | TGTGCCAGCAGCGTAGGGGGATACACAGATACGCAGTATTTT | CASSVGGYTDTQYF
few | TRBJ2-1 | NA | TRBV3-1 | TGTGCCAGCAGCCAAGTACCAGCGGCTAAATATGAGCAGTTCTTC | CASSQVPAAKYEQFF
few | TRBJ2-1 | NA | TRBV7-3 | TGTGCCAGCAGCACAAACACAGGGTACAATGAGCAGTTCTTC | CASSTNTGYNEQFF
NA | TRBJ1-6 | NA | TRBV14 | TGTGCCAGCAGCCAGGGACTCTATAATTCACCCCTCCACTTT | CASSQGLYNSPLHF
many | TRBJ2-7 | NA | TRBV5-1 | TGCGCCAGCAGCTTGGAATCCCCCTACGAGCAGTACTTC | CASSLESPYEQYF
few | TRBJ2-3 | TRBD2 | TRBV10-3 | TGTGCCATTAGCCCTAGCGGAGACACAGATACGCAGTATTTT | CAISPSGDTDTQYF
few | TRBJ1-4 | NA | TRBV7-2 | TGTGCCAGCAGCTCCCGTGGTCGCGGTGAAAAACTGTTTTTT | CASSSRGRGEKLFF
NA | TRBJ2-3 | NA | TRBV7-6 | TGTGCCAGCGGGGGACGGGGTCAGACCACAGATACGCAGTATTTT | CASGGRGQTTDTQYF